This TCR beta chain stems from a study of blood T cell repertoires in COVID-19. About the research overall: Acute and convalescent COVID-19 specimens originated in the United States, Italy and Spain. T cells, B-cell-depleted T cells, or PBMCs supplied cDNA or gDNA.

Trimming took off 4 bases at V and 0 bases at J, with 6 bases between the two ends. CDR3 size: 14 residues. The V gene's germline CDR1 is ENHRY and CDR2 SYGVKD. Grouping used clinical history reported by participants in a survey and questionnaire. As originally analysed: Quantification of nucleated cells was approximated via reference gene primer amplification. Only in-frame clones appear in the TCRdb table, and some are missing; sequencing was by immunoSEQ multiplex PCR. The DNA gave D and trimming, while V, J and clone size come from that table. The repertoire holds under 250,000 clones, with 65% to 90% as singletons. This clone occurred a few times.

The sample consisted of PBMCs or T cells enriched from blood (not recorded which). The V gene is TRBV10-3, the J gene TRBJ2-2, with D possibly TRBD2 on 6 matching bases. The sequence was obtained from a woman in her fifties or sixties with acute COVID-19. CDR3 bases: TGTGCCATCAGTGGGGACTCGAACACCGGGGAGCTGTTTTTT. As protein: CAISGDSNTGELFF.